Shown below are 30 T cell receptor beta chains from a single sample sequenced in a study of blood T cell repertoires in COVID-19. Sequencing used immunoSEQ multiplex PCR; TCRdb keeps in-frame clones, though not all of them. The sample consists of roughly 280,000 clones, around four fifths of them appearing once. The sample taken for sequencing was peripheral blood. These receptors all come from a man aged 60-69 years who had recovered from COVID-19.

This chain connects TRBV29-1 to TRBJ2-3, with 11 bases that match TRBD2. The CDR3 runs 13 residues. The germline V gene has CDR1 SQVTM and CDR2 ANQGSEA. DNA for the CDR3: TGCGTTAGCGGGAGGGCCGGAACAGATACGCAGTATTTT. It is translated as CVSGRAGTDTQYF.

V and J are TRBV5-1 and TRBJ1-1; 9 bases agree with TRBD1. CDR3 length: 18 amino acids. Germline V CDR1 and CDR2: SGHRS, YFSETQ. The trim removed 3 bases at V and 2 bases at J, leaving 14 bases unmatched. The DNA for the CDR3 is TGCGCCAGCAGCTCACCGAAACAGGGGGCTGTATCTAACACTGAAGCTTTCTTT. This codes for CASSSPKQGAVSNTEAFF.

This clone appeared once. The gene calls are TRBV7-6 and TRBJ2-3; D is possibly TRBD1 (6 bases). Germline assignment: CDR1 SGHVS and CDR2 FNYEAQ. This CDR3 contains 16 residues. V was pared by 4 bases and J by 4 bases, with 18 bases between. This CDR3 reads CASSWDDRPVPDTQYF. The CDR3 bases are TGTGCCAGCAGCTGGGATGACAGGCCTGTGCCAGATACGCAGTATTTT.

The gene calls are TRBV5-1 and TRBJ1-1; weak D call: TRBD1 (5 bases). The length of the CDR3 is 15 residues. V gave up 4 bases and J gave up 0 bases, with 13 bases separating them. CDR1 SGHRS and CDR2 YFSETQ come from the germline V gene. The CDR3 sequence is CASSRTDTLNTEAFF. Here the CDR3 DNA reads TGCGCCAGCAGCCGAACGGACACTTTGAACACTGAAGCTTTCTTT.

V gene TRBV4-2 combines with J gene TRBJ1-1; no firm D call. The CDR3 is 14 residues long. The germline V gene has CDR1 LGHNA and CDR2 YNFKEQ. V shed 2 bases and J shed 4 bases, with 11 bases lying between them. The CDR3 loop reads CASSQNPGITEAFF. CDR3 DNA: TGTGCCAGCAGCCAAAACCCGGGGATCACTGAAGCTTTCTTT.

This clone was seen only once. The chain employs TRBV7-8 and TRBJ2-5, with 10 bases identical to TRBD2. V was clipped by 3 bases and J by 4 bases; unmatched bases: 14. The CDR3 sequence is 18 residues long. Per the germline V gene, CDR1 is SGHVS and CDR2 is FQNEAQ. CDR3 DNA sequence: TGTGCCAGCAGCTTTTATCTTTTGTCTAGCGGGAGCCCAGAGACCCAGTACTTC. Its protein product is CASSFYLLSSGSPETQYF.

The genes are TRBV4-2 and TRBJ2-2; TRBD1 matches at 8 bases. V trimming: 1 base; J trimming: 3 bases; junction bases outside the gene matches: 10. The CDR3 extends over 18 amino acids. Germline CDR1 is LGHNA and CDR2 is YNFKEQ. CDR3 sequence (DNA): TGTGCCAGCAGCCAAGGGTTCTCAGGGGGCGCGGACACCGGGGAGCTGTTTTTT. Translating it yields CASSQGFSGGADTGELFF.

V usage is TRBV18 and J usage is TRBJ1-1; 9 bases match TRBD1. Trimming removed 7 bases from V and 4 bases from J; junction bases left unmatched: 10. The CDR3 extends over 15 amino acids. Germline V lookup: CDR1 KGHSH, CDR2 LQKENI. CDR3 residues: CASLGQGGPGTEAFF. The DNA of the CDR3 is TGTGCCAGCTTGGGACAGGGTGGGCCAGGCACTGAAGCTTTCTTT.

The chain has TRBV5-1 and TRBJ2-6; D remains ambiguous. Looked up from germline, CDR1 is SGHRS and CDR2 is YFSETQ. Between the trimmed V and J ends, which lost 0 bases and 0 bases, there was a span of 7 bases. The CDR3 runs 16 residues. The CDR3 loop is CASSLGLVSGANVLTF. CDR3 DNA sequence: TGCGCCAGCAGCTTGGGTCTAGTCTCTGGGGCCAACGTCCTGACTTTC. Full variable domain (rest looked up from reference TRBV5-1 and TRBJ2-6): KAGVTQTPRYLIKTRGQQVTLSCSPISGHRSVSWYQQTPGQGLQFLFEYFSETQRNKGNFPGRFSGRQFSNSRSEMNVSTLELGDSALYLCASSLGLVSGANVLTFGAGSRLTVL.

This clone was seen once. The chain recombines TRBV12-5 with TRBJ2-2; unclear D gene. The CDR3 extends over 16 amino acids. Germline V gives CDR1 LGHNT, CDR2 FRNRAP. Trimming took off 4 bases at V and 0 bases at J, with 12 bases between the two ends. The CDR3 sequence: CASGWAVFTNTGELFF. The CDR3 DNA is TGTGCTAGTGGTTGGGCAGTGTTTACGAACACCGGGGAGCTGTTTTTT.

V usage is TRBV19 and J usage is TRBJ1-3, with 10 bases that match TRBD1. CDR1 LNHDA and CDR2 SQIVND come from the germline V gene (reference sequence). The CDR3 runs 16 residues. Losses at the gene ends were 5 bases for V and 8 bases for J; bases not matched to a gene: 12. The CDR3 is CASSSGDRGPGDTIYF. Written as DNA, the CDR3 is TGTGCCAGTAGTTCCGGGGACAGGGGACCTGGCGACACCATATATTTT.

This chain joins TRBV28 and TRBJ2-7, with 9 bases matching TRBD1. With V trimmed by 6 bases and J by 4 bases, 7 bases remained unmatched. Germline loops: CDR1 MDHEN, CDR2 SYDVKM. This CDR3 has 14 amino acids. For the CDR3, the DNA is TGTGCCAGCAGGACAGGGGGGGGCCTTTACGAGCAGTACTTC. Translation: CASRTGGGLYEQYF.

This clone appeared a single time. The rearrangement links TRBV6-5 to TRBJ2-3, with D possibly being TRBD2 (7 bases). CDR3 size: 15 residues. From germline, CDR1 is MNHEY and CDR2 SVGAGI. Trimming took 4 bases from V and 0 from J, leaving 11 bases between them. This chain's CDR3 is CASSSGGSSTDTQYF. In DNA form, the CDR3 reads TGTGCCAGCAGTTCGGGGGGCTCTAGCACAGATACGCAGTATTTT.

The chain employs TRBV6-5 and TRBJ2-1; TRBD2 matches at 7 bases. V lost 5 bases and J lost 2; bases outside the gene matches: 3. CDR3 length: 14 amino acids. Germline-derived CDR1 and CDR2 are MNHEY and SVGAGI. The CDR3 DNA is TGTGCCAGCAGTCGGACTAGGGCCTACAATGAGCAGTTCTTC. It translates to CASSRTRAYNEQFF.

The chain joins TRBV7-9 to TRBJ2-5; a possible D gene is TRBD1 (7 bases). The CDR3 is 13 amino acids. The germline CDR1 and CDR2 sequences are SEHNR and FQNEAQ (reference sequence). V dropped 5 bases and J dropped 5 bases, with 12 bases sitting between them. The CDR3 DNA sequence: TGTGCCAGCAGCCGGGACAGCGGGGAGACCCAGTACTTC. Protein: CASSRDSGETQYF.

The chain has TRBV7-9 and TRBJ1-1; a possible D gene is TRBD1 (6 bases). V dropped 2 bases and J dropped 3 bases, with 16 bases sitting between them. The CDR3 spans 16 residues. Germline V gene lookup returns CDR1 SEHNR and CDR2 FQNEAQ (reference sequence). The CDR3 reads CASSLLLHTGYTEAFF. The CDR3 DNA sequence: TGTGCCAGCAGCTTATTACTACACACAGGGTACACTGAAGCTTTCTTT.

The CDR3 DNA reads TGTGCCAGCTCACCTTTAGCGGGAGAGCAGTACTTC. Protein: CASSPLAGEQYF. The V and J genes are TRBV18 and TRBJ2-7; 8 bases match TRBD2. V trimming: 3 bases; J trimming: 7 bases; junction bases outside the gene matches: 2. Germline CDR1 and CDR2: KGHSH and LQKENI. The CDR3 totals 12 residues.

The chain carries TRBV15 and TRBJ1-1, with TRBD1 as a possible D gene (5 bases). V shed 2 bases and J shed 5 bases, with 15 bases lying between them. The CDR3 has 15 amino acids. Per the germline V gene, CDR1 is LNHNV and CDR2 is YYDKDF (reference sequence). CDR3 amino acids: CATSRSGPTGTEAFF. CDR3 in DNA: TGTGCCACCAGCAGATCAGGGCCAACTGGGACTGAAGCTTTCTTT.

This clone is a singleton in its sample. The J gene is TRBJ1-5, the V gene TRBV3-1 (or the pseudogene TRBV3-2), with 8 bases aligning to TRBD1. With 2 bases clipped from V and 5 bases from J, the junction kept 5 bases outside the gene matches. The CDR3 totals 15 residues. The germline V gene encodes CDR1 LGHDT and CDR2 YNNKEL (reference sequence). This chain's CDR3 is CASSQWAGGDQPQHF. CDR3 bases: TGTGCCAGCAGCCAATGGGCAGGGGGCGATCAGCCCCAGCATTTT.

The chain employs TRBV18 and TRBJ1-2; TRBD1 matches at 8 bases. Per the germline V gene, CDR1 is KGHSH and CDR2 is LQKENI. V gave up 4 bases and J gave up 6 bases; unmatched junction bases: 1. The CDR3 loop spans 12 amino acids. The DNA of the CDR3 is TGTGCCAGCTCACTGGGACAGGATGGCTACACCTTC. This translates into CASSLGQDGYTF.

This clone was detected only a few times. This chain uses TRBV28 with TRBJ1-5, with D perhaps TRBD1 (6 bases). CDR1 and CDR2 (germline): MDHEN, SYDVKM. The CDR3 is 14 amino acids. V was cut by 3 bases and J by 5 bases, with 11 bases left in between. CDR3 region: CASSLGGAYQPQHF. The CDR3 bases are TGTGCCAGCAGTTTGGGGGGGGCCTATCAGCCCCAGCATTTT.

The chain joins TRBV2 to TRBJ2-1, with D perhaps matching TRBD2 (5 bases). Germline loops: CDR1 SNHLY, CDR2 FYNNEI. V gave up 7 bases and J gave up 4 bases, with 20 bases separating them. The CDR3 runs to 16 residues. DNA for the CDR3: TGTGCCAGCACGGGAATCCTAGCCCTTATTTACAATGAGCAGTTCTTC. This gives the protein CASTGILALIYNEQFF. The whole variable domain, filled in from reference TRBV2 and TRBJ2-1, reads EPEVTQTPSHQVTQMGQEVILRCVPISNHLYFYWYRQILGQKVEFLVSFYNNEISEKSEIFDDQFSVERPDGSNFTLKIRSTKLEDSAMYFCASTGILALIYNEQFFGPGTRLTVL.

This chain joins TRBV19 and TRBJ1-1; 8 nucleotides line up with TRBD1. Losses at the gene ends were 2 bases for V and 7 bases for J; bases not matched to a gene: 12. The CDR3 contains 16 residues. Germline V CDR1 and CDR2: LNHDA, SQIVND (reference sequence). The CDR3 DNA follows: TGTGCCAGTAGTATATTGTCGGCAGGGGGCAGTGGTGAAGCTTTCTTT. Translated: CASSILSAGGSGEAFF.

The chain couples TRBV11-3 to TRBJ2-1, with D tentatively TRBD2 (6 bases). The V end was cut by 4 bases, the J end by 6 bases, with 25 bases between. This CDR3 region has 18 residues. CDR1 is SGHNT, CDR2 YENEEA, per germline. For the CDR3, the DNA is TGTGCCAGCAGCTCCCGAGGACTTCTTAGCGGACACCCCAATGAGCAGTTCTTC. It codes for CASSSRGLLSGHPNEQFF.

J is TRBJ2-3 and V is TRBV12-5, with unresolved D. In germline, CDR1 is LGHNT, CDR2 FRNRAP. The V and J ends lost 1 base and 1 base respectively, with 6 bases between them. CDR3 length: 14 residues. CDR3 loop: CASGLDRGTDTQYF. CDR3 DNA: TGTGCTAGTGGTTTGGACCGGGGCACAGATACGCAGTATTTT.

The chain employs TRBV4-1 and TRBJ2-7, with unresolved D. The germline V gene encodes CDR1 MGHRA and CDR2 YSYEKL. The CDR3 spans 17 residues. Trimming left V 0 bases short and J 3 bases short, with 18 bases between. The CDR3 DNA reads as TGCGCCAGCAGCCAAGAAAGGTTCGCCGGTTCGGGCTACGAGCAGTACTTC. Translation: CASSQERFAGSGYEQYF.

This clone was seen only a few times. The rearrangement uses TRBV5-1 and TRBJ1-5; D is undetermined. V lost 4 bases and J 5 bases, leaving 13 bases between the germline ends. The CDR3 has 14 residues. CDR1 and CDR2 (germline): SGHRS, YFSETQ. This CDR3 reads CASSPSGLYQPQHF. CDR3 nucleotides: TGCGCCAGCAGCCCCTCGGGTCTTTATCAGCCCCAGCATTTT.

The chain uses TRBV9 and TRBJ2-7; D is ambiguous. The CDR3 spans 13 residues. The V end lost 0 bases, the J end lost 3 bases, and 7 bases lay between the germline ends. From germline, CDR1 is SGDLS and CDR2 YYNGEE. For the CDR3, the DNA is TGTGCCAGCAGCGTAGCGGCGGACTACGAGCAGTACTTC. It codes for CASSVAADYEQYF.

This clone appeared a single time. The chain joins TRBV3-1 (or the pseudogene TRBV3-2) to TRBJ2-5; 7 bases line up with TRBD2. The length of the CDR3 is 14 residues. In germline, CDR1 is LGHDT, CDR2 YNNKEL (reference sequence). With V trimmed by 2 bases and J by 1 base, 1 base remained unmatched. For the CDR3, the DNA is TGTGCCAGCAGCCAAAGGACTAGCCAAGAGACCCAGTACTTC. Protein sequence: CASSQRTSQETQYF.

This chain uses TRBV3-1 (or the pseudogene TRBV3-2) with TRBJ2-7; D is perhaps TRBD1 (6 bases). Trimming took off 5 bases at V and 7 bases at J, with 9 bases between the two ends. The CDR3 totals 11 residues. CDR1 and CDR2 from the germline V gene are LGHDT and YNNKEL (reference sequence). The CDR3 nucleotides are TGTGCCAGCAGCGGGGGCGTTGAGCAGTACTTC. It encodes CASSGGVEQYF.